The next 25 T cell receptor beta chains were all read from a single sample in a study of blood T cells in healthy people across ages (dated by TCRdb to between 2014 and 2017). Library prep was done by 5' RACE. The sequencer listed for this sample is Illumina HiSeq 2500. A second about 7 to 11 cycle PCR used a sample-barcoded 5' primer and a J-beta primer mix. Starting from the raw public reads, TCRdb applied fastp trimming at Q25, assembled clones with MiXCR and retained in-frame beta chains. Identical CDR3 protein sequences are pooled into one entry, listed with their most common genes and DNA. The sample data list under 800,000 distinct CDR3 sequences, and around 20% of these were observed just once. In total, the top ten clones hold approximately 3.7% of the sample. Sequences were obtained from blood. These receptors were obtained from a man between 65 and 85 years old in good health.

This clonotype was seen a few times. V is TRBV28 and J is TRBJ2-6; 7 nucleotides match TRBD1. With V trimmed by 7 bases and J by 0 bases, 9 bases remained unmatched. This CDR3 has 17 amino acids. Germline CDR1 reads MDHEN; CDR2 reads SYDVKM. The CDR3 region is CASTQVGTVSGANVLTF. CDR3 nucleotide sequence: TGTGCCAGCACTCAAGTCGGGACAGTCTCTGGGGCCAACGTCCTGACTTTC.

This clonotype turned up a few times. This chain joins TRBV6-1 and TRBJ2-2; 7 bases are shared with TRBD2. The germline V gene has CDR1 MNHNS and CDR2 SASEGT. Trimming removed 2 bases from V and 5 bases from J; junction bases left unmatched: 5. There are 15 residues in the CDR3. The CDR3 DNA is TGTGCCAGCAGTGAATTTGTGGGGGGGACCGGGGAGCTGTTTTTT. Translating it yields CASSEFVGGTGELFF.

The chain employs TRBV6-2 or TRBV6-3 and TRBJ2-5; 7 bases are a match to TRBD2. TRBJ2-1 explains the end of the DNA better; the J call may be wrong. Germline V gene data show CDR1 as MNHEY and CDR2 as SVGEGT. The CDR3 is 14 residues long. CDR3 residues: CASSSPRESNEQFF. The CDR3 DNA is TGTGCCAGCAGTTCCCCGCGGGAGTCTAATGAGCAGTTCTTC.

This clonotype was recorded many times. The V gene is TRBV12-3 or TRBV12-4, the J gene TRBJ1-1; D is unresolved. Trimming took off 6 bases at V and 6 bases at J, with 14 bases between the two ends. The length of the CDR3 is 13 residues. CDR3 loop: CASSQVRWAEAFF. For the CDR3, the DNA is TGTGCCAGCAGCCAAGTTCGATGGGCTGAAGCTTTCTTT.

Only a few counts were recorded for this clonotype. Possible read error: a much larger clone is one base away. Here the CDR3 omits its conserved ending phenylalanine or tryptophan, so a read error is the likely source. The chain couples TRBV27 to TRBJ2-7; unclear D gene. CDR1 and CDR2 (germline): MNHEY, SMNVEV (reference sequence). This CDR3 is 12 amino acids long. The germline V and J ends were trimmed by 8 bases and 1 base, with 9 bases remaining between them. CDR3 sequence reads: CASGFGSYEQYL. The DNA of the CDR3 is TGTGCCAGCGGGTTTGGATCCTACGAGCAGTACCTC.

This clonotype has just a few counts. V gene TRBV7-2 combines with J gene TRBJ1-4; 11 nucleotides align to TRBD1. The CDR3 totals 16 residues. The V gene end was trimmed by 1 base and the J gene end by 10 bases; junction bases not matched to a gene: 8. Germline loops: CDR1 SGHTA, CDR2 FQGNSA. CDR3 sequence reads: CASSLDAGTGGGKLFF. The CDR3 DNA reads TGTGCCAGCAGCTTAGACGCCGGGACAGGGGGGGGAAAACTGTTTTTT.

A few counts support this clonotype. The V gene is TRBV18, the J gene TRBJ2-1; the match to TRBD2 covers 12 bases. The germline CDR1 and CDR2 sequences are KGHSH and LQKENI. The length of the CDR3 is 17 residues. The junction had 10 bases not matched to a gene; V was cut back by 5 bases and J by 5 bases. CDR3 DNA sequence: TGTGCCAGCTCAACAAGCACTAGGACTAGCGGGAACAATGAGCAGTTCTTC. Residues: CASSTSTRTSGNNEQFF.

The V call is TRBV21-1, the J call TRBJ2-1; the table assigns TRBD2, which was not confirmed against the DNA. TRBV21-1 represents a pseudogene. The CDR3 consists of 19 residues. As DNA, the CDR3 is TGTGCCAGCAGCAGGGGACTAGCGGGAGGGTTGACCTCTGACAATGAGCAGTTCTTC. Translating it yields CASSRGLAGGLTSDNEQFF.

This clonotype appeared many times. The chain couples TRBV2 to TRBJ2-4; no clear D gene. This CDR3 region has 14 residues. CDR1 is SNHLY, CDR2 FYNNEI, per germline. V lost 2 bases, J lost 0 bases, and 5 bases lay in between. This CDR3 reads CASSEILAKNIQYF. The DNA for the CDR3 is TGTGCCAGCAGTGAAATTTTAGCCAAAAACATTCAGTACTTC. Based on the CDR3 plus reference TRBV2 and TRBJ2-4, the full variable domain is EPEVTQTPSHQVTQMGQEVILRCVPISNHLYFYWYRQILGQKVEFLVSFYNNEISEKSEIFDDQFSVERPDGSNFTLKIRSTKLEDSAMYFCASSEILAKNIQYFGAGTRLSVL.

This chain links TRBV20-1 with TRBJ2-3; no reliable D call. V lost 2 bases and J 2 bases, leaving 11 bases between the germline ends. Looked up from germline, CDR1 is DFQATT and CDR2 is SNEGSKA (reference sequence). The CDR3 contains 14 residues. In DNA, the CDR3 is TGCAGTGCTAGATTGGCCATAAACACAGATACGCAGTATTTT. It encodes CSARLAINTDTQYF.

The chain couples TRBV7-2 to TRBJ1-5; D call uncertain. In germline, CDR1 is SGHTA, CDR2 FQGNSA. CDR3 length equals 15 residues. V was cut by 0 bases and J by 0 bases, with 6 bases left in between. The CDR3 DNA is TGTGCCAGCAGCTTAGCACACCATAGCAATCAGCCCCAGCATTTT. Its protein product is CASSLAHHSNQPQHF.

The table lists this clonotype with a few counts. The chain is built from TRBV20-1 and TRBJ2-3, with a weak D call TRBD2 (6 bases). CDR1 is DFQATT, CDR2 SNEGSKA, per germline (reference sequence). The CDR3 totals 15 residues. Between the trimmed V and J ends, which lost 3 bases and 3 bases, there was a span of 16 bases. The CDR3 DNA is TGCAGTGCTAGGCCCGGGGGTGAGGGAACAGATACGCAGTATTTT. This encodes CSARPGGEGTDTQYF.

This clonotype was detected ten times or more. Here the CDR3 DNA reads TGTGCCAGCAGCCCCGCCAGGGGGTTCTACGAGCAGTACTTC. Protein sequence: CASSPARGFYEQYF. The gene calls are TRBV3-1 and TRBJ2-5; 7 nucleotides match TRBD1. TRBJ2-7 matches the DNA end more closely, so the J call is doubtful. Per germline, CDR1 LGHDT and CDR2 YNNKEL (reference sequence). This CDR3 is built from 14 residues.

The rearrangement joins TRBV19 to TRBJ2-5; a possible D gene is TRBD2 (6 bases). The CDR3 has 16 amino acids. Trimming stripped 5 bases from V and 7 bases from J, with 23 bases between. From germline, CDR1 is LNHDA and CDR2 SQIVND (reference sequence). CDR3 nucleotides: TGTGCCAGTAGTTCCCAACGGCGGGGACTTGTCCGGACCCAGTACTTC. As protein: CASSSQRRGLVRTQYF.

This rearrangement joins TRBV7-3 to TRBJ2-5, with 7 bases matching TRBD1. Trimming removed 5 bases from V and 2 bases from J; junction bases left unmatched: 14. Germline V CDR1 and CDR2: SGHTA, FQGTGA. The CDR3 sequence is 17 residues long. The CDR3 region is CASSPSGLTGNQETQYF. In DNA, the CDR3 is TGTGCCAGCAGCCCGAGCGGCCTGACAGGGAATCAAGAGACCCAGTACTTC. Complete variable domain (other parts from reference TRBV7-3 and TRBJ2-5): GAGVSQTPSNKVTEKGKYVELRCDPISGHTALYWYRQSLGQGPEFLIYFQGTGAADDSGLPNDRFFAVRPEGSVSTLKIQRTERGDSAVYLCASSPSGLTGNQETQYFGPGTRLLVL.

This clonotype showed up many times. This chain's CDR3 is CASSFWFGETQYF. The CDR3 bases are TGTGCCAGCAGTTTCTGGTTTGGGGAGACCCAGTACTTC. This chain uses TRBV27 with TRBJ2-5; no clear D gene. Trimming left V 3 bases short and J 5 bases short, with 10 bases between. CDR1 MNHEY and CDR2 SMNVEV come from the germline V gene (reference sequence). The CDR3 contains 13 residues.

In its sample, this clonotype was seen a few times. The rearrangement uses TRBV20-1 and TRBJ2-1, with no clear D. Per the germline V gene, CDR1 is DFQATT and CDR2 is SNEGSKA (reference sequence). V lost 2 bases, J lost 3 bases, and 8 bases lay in between. The CDR3 runs to 13 residues. CDR3 amino acids: CSARLRVYNEQFF. DNA of the CDR3: TGCAGTGCTAGACTGAGAGTCTACAATGAGCAGTTCTTC.

The chain employs TRBV7-8 and TRBJ2-3, with TRBD2 matching 8 bases. From germline, CDR1 is SGHVS and CDR2 FQNEAQ. After removal of 6 bases from V and 5 bases from J, the junction contained 13 bases not matched to a gene. The CDR3 is made up of 16 amino acids. This CDR3 reads CASSYTGTRTRDTQYF. The CDR3 DNA reads TGTGCCAGCAGTTACACCGGGACTAGGACGAGAGATACGCAGTATTTT.

At least ten counts were recorded for this clonotype. V and J are TRBV5-1 and TRBJ1-4; no clear D gene. Germline V gene sequence: CDR1 SGHRS, CDR2 YFSETQ. The CDR3 has 14 residues. Trimming removed 7 bases from V and 0 bases from J, with 10 bases in between. The CDR3 reads CASSTGATNEKLFF. The CDR3 DNA reads as TGCGCCAGCTCGACGGGTGCAACTAATGAAAAACTGTTTTTT.

This chain joins TRBV25-1 and TRBJ2-5; D may be TRBD2 (6 bases). Trimming stripped 2 bases from V and 5 bases from J, with 9 bases between. Germline-derived CDR1 and CDR2 are MGHDK and SYGVNS. This CDR3 is 13 amino acids long. The CDR3 region has the DNA TGTGCCAGCAGTGAAGGGGGGACGGAGACCCAGTACTTC. Translating gives CASSEGGTETQYF.

This clonotype was observed a handful of times. The V gene is TRBV15, the J gene TRBJ1-5; D not resolved. This CDR3 contains 15 residues. V was cut by 3 bases and J by 2 bases, with 11 bases left in between. The germline CDR1 and CDR2 sequences are LNHNV and YYDKDF (reference sequence). In DNA form, the CDR3 reads TGTGCCACCAGCAGTGCCTCAGAGGGCAATCAGCCCCAGCATTTT. As protein: CATSSASEGNQPQHF.

This chain uses TRBV5-5 with TRBJ1-1, with no clear D. Germline CDR1 SGHKS, CDR2 YYEKEE (reference sequence). This CDR3 comprises 14 residues. V lost 7 bases, J lost 1 base, and 14 bases lay in between. CDR3 DNA sequence: TGTGCCAGCCTCGAGGCAGGAGCGAACACTGAAGCTTTCTTT. This encodes CASLEAGANTEAFF. Looking up the rest from reference TRBV5-5 and TRBJ1-1 gives the full variable domain: DAGVTQSPTHLIKTRGQQVTLRCSPISGHKSVSWYQQVLGQGPQFIFQYYEKEERGRGNFPDRFSARQFPNYSSELNVNALLLGDSALYLCASLEAGANTEAFFGQGTRLTVV.

This clonotype was observed a few times. The chain is built from TRBV3-1 and TRBJ1-2; no reliable D call. This CDR3 is 14 amino acids long. Germline V lookup: CDR1 LGHDT, CDR2 YNNKEL (reference sequence). The V end lost 2 bases, the J end lost 8 bases, and 15 bases lay between the germline ends. The CDR3 sequence: CASSQLPGPRGYTF. CDR3 bases: TGTGCCAGCAGCCAATTACCGGGCCCAAGGGGCTACACCTTC.

This clonotype was seen more than once but under ten times. This chain uses TRBV6-5 with TRBJ1-5; 8 bases fit TRBD1. V dropped 5 bases and J dropped 1; count of bases not matched to a gene: 1. Germline loops: CDR1 MNHEY, CDR2 SVGAGI. CDR3 length: 14 residues. CDR3 sequence: CASSRQGSNQPQHF. The CDR3 region has the DNA TGTGCCAGCAGTCGACAGGGGAGCAATCAGCCCCAGCATTTT.

The V and J genes are TRBV7-3 and TRBJ1-1, with D uncertain. CDR1 SGHTA and CDR2 FQGTGA come from the germline V gene. V dropped 3 bases and J dropped 1 base, with 15 bases sitting between them. The CDR3 runs to 16 residues. In DNA, the CDR3 is TGTGCCAGCAGCTTTGGCGGAGGCGGATCGAACACTGAAGCTTTCTTT. Protein: CASSFGGGGSNTEAFF.